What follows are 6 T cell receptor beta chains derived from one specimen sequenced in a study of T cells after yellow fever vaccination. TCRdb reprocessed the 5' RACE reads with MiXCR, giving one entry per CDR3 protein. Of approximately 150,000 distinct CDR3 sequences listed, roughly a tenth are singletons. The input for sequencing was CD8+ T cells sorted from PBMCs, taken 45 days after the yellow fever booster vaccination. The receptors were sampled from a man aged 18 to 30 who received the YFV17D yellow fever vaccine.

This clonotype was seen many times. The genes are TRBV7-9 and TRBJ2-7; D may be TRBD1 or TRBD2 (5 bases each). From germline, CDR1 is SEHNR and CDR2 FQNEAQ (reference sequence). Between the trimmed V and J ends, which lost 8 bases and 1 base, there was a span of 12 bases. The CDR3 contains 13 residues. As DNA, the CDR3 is TGTGCCAGCCGTGGGGACGGATCCTACGAGCAGTACGTC. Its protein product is CASRGDGSYEQYV.

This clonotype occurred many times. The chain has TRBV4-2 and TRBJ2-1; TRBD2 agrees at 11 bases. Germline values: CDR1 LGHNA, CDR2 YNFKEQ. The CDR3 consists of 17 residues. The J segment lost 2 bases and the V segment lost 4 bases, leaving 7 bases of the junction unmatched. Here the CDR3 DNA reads TGTGCCAGCAGCCCCTGGGCTAGCGGGGGGACCTACAATGAGCAGTTCTTC. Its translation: CASSPWASGGTYNEQFF.

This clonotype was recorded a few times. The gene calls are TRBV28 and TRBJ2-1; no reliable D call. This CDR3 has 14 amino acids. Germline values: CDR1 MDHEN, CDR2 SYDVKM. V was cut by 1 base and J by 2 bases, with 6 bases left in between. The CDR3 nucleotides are TGTGCCAGCAGTTTATCGACCCCCTACAATGAGCAGTTCTTC. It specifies CASSLSTPYNEQFF.

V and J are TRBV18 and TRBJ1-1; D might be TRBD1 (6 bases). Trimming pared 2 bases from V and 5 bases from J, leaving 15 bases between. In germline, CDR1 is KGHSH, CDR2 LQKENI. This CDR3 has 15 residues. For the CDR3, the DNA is TGTGCCAGCTCACCAGCGGCCGGGGGGCTGACTGAAGCTTTCTTT. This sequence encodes CASSPAAGGLTEAFF.

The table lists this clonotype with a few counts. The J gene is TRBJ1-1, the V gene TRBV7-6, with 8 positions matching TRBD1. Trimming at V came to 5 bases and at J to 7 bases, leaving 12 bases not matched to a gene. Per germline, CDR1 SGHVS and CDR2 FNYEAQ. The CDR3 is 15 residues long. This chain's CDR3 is CASSIGTGGSSEAFF. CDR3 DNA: TGTGCCAGCAGCATTGGGACAGGTGGTTCTAGTGAAGCTTTCTTT. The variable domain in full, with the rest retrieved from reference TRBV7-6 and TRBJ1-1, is GAGVSQSPRYKVTKRGQDVALRCDPISGHVSLYWYRQALGQGPEFLTYFNYEAQQDKSGLPNDRFSAERPEGSISTLTIQRTEQRDSAMYRCASSIGTGGSSEAFFGQGTRLTVV.

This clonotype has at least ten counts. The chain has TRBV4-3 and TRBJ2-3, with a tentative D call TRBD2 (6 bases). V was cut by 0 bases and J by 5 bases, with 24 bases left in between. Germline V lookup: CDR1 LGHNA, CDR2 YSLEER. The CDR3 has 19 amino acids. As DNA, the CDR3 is TGCGCCAGCAGCCAAGATCTCTATACGGTCTACCAGGGAGGAGATACGCAGTATTTT. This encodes CASSQDLYTVYQGGDTQYF.